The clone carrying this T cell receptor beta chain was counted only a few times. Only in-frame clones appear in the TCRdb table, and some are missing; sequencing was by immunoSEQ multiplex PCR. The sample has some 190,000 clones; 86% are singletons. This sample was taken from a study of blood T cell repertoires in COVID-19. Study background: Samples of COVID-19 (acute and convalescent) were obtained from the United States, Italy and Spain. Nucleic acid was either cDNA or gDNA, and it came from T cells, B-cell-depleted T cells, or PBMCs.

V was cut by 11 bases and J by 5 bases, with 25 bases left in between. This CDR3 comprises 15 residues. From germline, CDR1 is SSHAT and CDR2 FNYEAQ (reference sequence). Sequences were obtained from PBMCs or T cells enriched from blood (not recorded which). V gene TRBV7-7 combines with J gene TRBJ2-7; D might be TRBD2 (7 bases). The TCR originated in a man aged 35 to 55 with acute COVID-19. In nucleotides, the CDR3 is TGTGCCGTAGGGAGGGGGAGAGGGGTTCGTGACGAGCAGTACTTC. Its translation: CAVGRGRGVRDEQYF.